The clone carrying this TCR beta chain rates as medium-sized. What it recognizes is unknown. Study-level results: In terms of TCR gene usage, tumor memory CD4+ T cells clustered together with blood and lymph node memory CD4+ cells, as well as with lymph node naive CD4+ cells. Tumor Tregs overlapped most with tumor, then blood, naive CD4+ cells. Under 2.2% of tumor Treg sequences matched blood Tregs or memory cells.

Trimming stripped 7 bases from V and 2 bases from J, with 11 bases between. CDR3 size: 13 residues. Amplification of TRBV12-4/TRBJ1-2 clonotypes used adaptor-ligated barcode primers. TCRdb re-derived calls from the multiplex PCR reads in MiXCR, one entry per CDR3 protein. The sample yields around 810 distinct CDR3 sequences, about 13% seen once. This TCR derives from a female donor with breast cancer. Sequencing input: naive CD4+ T cells sorted from blood. Described subset: naive CD4+ T cells, CD4+CD45RA+CD25-. The genes are TRBV12-3 or TRBV12-4 and TRBJ1-2; D remains ambiguous. CDR3 nucleotide sequence: TGTGCCAGCACCACGAAGGTCAACTATGGCTACACCTTC. Protein sequence: CASTTKVNYGYTF.